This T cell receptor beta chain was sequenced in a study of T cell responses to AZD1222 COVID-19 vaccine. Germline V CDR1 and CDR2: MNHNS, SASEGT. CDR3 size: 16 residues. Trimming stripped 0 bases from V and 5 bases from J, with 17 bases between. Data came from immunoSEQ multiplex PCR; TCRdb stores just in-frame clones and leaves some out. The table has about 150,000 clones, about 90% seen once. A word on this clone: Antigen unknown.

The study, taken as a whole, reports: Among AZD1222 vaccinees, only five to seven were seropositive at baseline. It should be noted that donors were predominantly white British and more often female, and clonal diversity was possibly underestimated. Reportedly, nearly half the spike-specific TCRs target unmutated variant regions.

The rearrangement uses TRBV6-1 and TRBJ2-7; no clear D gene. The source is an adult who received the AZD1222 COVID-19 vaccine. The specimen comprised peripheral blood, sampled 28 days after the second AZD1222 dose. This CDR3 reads CASSEAGSMIRDEQYF. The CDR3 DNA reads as TGTGCCAGCAGTGAAGCCGGCTCCATGATTCGGGACGAGCAGTACTTC.